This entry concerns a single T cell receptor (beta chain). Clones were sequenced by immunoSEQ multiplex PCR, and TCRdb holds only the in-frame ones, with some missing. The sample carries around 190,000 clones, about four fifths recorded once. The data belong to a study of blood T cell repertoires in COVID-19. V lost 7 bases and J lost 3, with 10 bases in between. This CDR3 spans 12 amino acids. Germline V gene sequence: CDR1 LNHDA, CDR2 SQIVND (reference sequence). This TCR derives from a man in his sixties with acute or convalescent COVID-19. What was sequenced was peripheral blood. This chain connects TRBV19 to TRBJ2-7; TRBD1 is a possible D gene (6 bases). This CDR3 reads CASKGTYYEQYF. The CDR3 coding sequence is TGTGCCAGTAAAGGGACATACTACGAGCAGTACTTC.